Listed below are T cell receptor beta chains from one sample, sequenced in a study of CD8 T cells in ankylosing spondylitis. Using its own MiXCR run on the 5' RACE reads, TCRdb lists one record per CDR3 protein. Of 300,000 to 350,000 distinct CDR3 sequences detected, more than 20% appear once; the ten largest clones hold 3.5%. The sequencing input was blood, either unsorted or a sorted T cell fraction (not recorded which). These receptors all come from a female donor with ankylosing spondylitis or in good health (not recorded which). CDR3s include the opening cysteine and the closing phenylalanine or tryptophan. D genes are given only for firm matches. Not every row has a clone size; where given, it reads once, few, many or a size class.

d_gene	v_gene	abundance	j_gene	CDR3aa	CDR3nt
TRBD2	TRBV20-1	-	TRBJ2-3	CSADIAGSTDTQYF	TGCAGTGCTGACATAGCGGGTAGCACAGATACGCAGTATTTT
TRBD2	TRBV7-7	-	TRBJ2-1	CASSPTLGLAGQFF	TGTGCTAGCAGCCCCACACTCGGACTAGCGGGGCAGTTCTTC
TRBD2	TRBV20-1	-	TRBJ2-3	CSAWAGLAGGDTQYF	TGCAGTGCTTGGGCGGGACTAGCGGGAGGGGATACGCAGTATTTT
-	TRBV20-1	-	TRBJ2-7	CSASMGAGAYEQYF	TGCAGTGCTAGCATGGGGGCTGGGGCCTACGAGCAGTACTTC
TRBD2	TRBV4-3	many	TRBJ2-1	CASSQEIAGGPKFF	TGCGCCAGCAGCCAAGAAATAGCGGGAGGGCCGAAGTTCTTC
TRBD2	TRBV7-7	few	TRBJ2-1	CASSPLRTSGNEQFF	TGTGCTAGCAGCCCACTAAGGACTAGTGGGAATGAGCAGTTCTTC
-	TRBV29-1	few	TRBJ2-5	CSVSLSQETQYF	TGCAGCGTCTCTCTGAGCCAAGAGACCCAGTACTTC
-	TRBV18	-	TRBJ2-1	CASSLAARSSYNEQFF	TGTGCCAGCTCACTAGCGGCCCGAAGCTCCTACAATGAGCAGTTCTTC
-	TRBV5-1	few	TRBJ2-3	CASTRDAYTDTQYF	TGCGCCAGCACAAGGGATGCTTACACAGATACGCAGTATTTT
TRBD2	TRBV29-1	-	TRBJ2-1	CSVDTSGGNEQFF	TGCAGCGTTGATACTAGCGGGGGCAATGAGCAGTTCTTC
TRBD2	TRBV20-1	few	TRBJ2-1	CSAHRAGVTYNEQFF	TGCAGTGCCCACCGGGCGGGAGTCACTTACAATGAGCAGTTCTTC
-	TRBV12-3/TRBV12-4	many	TRBJ1-1	CASSFRTSETEAFF	TGTGCCAGCAGTTTTAGGACATCAGAGACTGAAGCTTTCTTT
-	TRBV29-1	many	TRBJ2-3	CSVEEQGDTQYF	TGCAGCGTTGAGGAACAGGGTGATACGCAGTATTTT
TRBD2	TRBV20-1	-	TRBJ2-1	CSANSGGRGDEQFF	TGCAGTGCTAACTCCGGAGGGCGGGGGGATGAGCAGTTCTTC
-	TRBV20-1	-	TRBJ2-3	CSYRGQSTDTQYF	TGCAGCTATCGGGGTCAGAGCACAGATACGCAGTATTTT
-	TRBV7-2	-	TRBJ2-2	CASPGEKGRAGELFF	TGTGCCAGCCCCGGGGAGAAGGGTCGGGCCGGGGAGCTGTTTTTT
-	TRBV6-5	-	TRBJ2-5	CASRRQETQYF	TGTGCCAGCAGGCGCCAAGAGACCCAGTACTTC
TRBD2	TRBV20-1	few	TRBJ2-3	CSVIRGGGDTQYF	TGCAGTGTCATTAGGGGCGGGGGAGATACGCAGTATTTT
TRBD2	TRBV7-9	few	TRBJ2-7	CASSYGRTSGDEQYF	TGTGCCAGCAGCTACGGTCGGACTAGCGGAGACGAGCAGTACTTC
TRBD1	TRBV2	-	TRBJ1-5	CASSKDRGHNQPQHF	TGTGCCAGCAGTAAGGACAGGGGGCACAATCAGCCCCAGCATTTT
TRBD2	TRBV20-1	-	TRBJ2-7	CSARIHSGPSSYEQYF	TGCAGTGCTAGAATCCATAGCGGGCCTAGCTCCTACGAGCAGTACTTC
-	TRBV2	many	TRBJ1-1	CASTSSQGSTEAFF	TGTGCCAGCACCTCGAGTCAGGGGAGCACTGAAGCTTTCTTT
TRBD1	TRBV20-1	-	TRBJ1-6	CSAREATGGPSPLHF	TGCAGTGCTAGAGAGGCGACAGGGGGACCATCACCCCTCCACTTT
TRBD1	TRBV5-6	few	TRBJ1-4	CASSRRGTNEKLFF	TGTGCCAGCAGCCGCAGGGGGACTAATGAAAAACTGTTTTTT
-	TRBV10-2	many	TRBJ2-3	CATGTERRYF	TGCGCCACCGGGACTGAGCGGCGATATTTT
-	TRBV15	-	TRBJ2-1	CATSLLGGGEQFF	TGTGCCACCAGCCTGCTAGGGGGGGGTGAGCAGTTCTTC
TRBD2	TRBV5-1	-	TRBJ2-1	CASSLDGSGNFNEQFF	TGCGCCAGCAGCTTGGATGGTAGCGGGAATTTCAATGAGCAGTTCTTC
TRBD1	TRBV6-5	-	TRBJ1-1	CASTGYRGTEAFF	TGTGCCAGCACCGGATACAGGGGGACTGAAGCTTTCTTT
TRBD2	TRBV29-1	-	TRBJ2-1	CSVGTSGSRDEQFF	TGCAGCGTTGGTACTAGCGGGAGTCGGGATGAGCAGTTCTTC
TRBD2	TRBV20-1	few	TRBJ2-7	CSARPQSPGLHYEQYF	TGCAGTGCCAGGCCCCAATCGCCGGGACTACACTACGAGCAGTACTTC
-	TRBV5-5	-	TRBJ1-6	CASSLVGGRNSPLHF	TGTGCCAGCAGCTTGGTAGGAGGGCGTAATTCACCCCTCCACTTT
-	TRBV4-2	few	TRBJ2-2	CASSQVRSATGELFF	TGTGCCAGCAGCCAAGTCCGATCTGCCACCGGGGAGCTGTTTTTT
-	TRBV12-3/TRBV12-4	-	TRBJ2-3	CASSLGRVGADTQYF	TGTGCCAGCAGTTTGGGAAGGGTCGGCGCAGATACGCAGTATTTT
-	TRBV7-8	few	TRBJ1-1	CASSLAQGSNTEAFF	TGTGCCAGCAGCTTAGCGCAGGGGTCGAACACTGAAGCTTTCTTT
TRBD1	TRBV20-1	few	TRBJ2-1	CSARAPRGTDEQFF	TGCAGTGCTAGGGCCCCCAGGGGGACCGATGAGCAGTTCTTC
-	TRBV28	few	TRBJ2-5	CASSLRWGLETQYF	TGTGCCAGCAGTTTAAGGTGGGGGCTGGAGACCCAGTACTTC
-	TRBV28	few	TRBJ1-5	CASTPQTGASEPQHF	TGTGCCAGCACCCCCCAGACGGGGGCGTCGGAGCCCCAGCATTTT
TRBD1	TRBV12-3/TRBV12-4	many	TRBJ2-5	CASSLGTVGETQYF	TGTGCCAGCAGTTTGGGGACAGTCGGAGAGACCCAGTACTTC
TRBD2	TRBV20-1	-	TRBJ2-2	CSARASGSGTGELFF	TGCAGTGCTAGAGCTAGCGGGAGCGGGACCGGGGAGCTGTTTTTT
TRBD2	TRBV20-1	many	TRBJ2-7	CSGTRASGLDYEQYF	TGCAGTGGGACCCGGGCTAGCGGACTTGACTACGAGCAGTACTTC
-	TRBV6-2/TRBV6-3	-	TRBJ2-1	CASSKAREYNEQFF	TGTGCCAGCAGTAAAGCAAGGGAGTACAATGAGCAGTTCTTC
-	TRBV20-1	many	TRBJ1-2	CSAPFARGYTF	TGCAGTGCCCCTTTTGCACGTGGCTACACCTTC
-	TRBV5-1	few	TRBJ2-3	CASSISPRGDTQYF	TGCGCCAGCAGTATCAGTCCCCGGGGAGATACGCAGTATTTT
-	TRBV20-1	-	TRBJ2-1	CSARDPGSSGDNEQFF	TGCAGTGCTAGAGATCCGGGCTCGTCGGGGGACAATGAGCAGTTCTTC
-	TRBV9	-	TRBJ2-3	CASSPGLMGGTQYF	TGTGCCAGCAGCCCGGGACTTATGGGGGGTACGCAGTATTTT
-	TRBV7-9	few	TRBJ2-1	CASSLHEAQFF	TGTGCCAGCAGCTTACACGAGGCGCAGTTCTTC
-	TRBV4-3	-	TRBJ2-5	CASSQFGGRARETQYF	TGCGCCAGCAGCCAATTTGGAGGACGGGCGCGGGAGACCCAGTACTTC
TRBD1	TRBV10-3	many	TRBJ1-2	CAISDGQGHYGYTF	TGTGCCATCAGTGATGGACAGGGTCACTATGGCTACACCTTC
-	TRBV9	few	TRBJ2-7	CASSLRSEPPYEQYF	TGTGCCAGCAGCCTCCGGAGCGAGCCACCTTACGAGCAGTACTTC
-	TRBV20-1	few	TRBJ2-1	CSASFVAYNEQFF	TGCAGTGCTAGCTTCGTAGCCTACAATGAGCAGTTCTTC
-	TRBV29-1	-	TRBJ1-2	CSVEASGGDYGYTF	TGCAGCGTTGAAGCCTCAGGAGGGGACTATGGCTACACCTTC
-	TRBV20-1	few	TRBJ2-5	CSARAAAVETQYF	TGCAGTGCTAGAGCGGCAGCGGTAGAGACCCAGTACTTC
-	TRBV6-2/TRBV6-3	-	TRBJ2-2	CASSYSTRINTGELFF	TGTGCCAGCAGTTACTCGACGCGGATCAACACCGGGGAGCTGTTTTTT